This T cell receptor (beta chain) originates from a study of T cell responses to AZD1222 COVID-19 vaccine. About the research overall: Analyses pooled second doses at about 4 or about 12 weeks. Overall study results and limits: Vaccine-associated CD4 TCRs ranged over spike, dominating at 160-218 and 743-854. Spike-specific TCR breadth and depth grew following two AZD1222 doses. Repertoires were sampled only after the peak T cell response.

From germline, CDR1 is SEHNR and CDR2 FQNEAQ (reference sequence). This CDR3 has 15 amino acids. V was pared by 5 bases and J by 8 bases, with 7 bases of the junction left unmatched. Libraries were prepared by immunoSEQ multiplex PCR; TCRdb keeps only in-frame clonotypes and omits some of them. Found here are 150,000 or so clones, 80% to 90% of them singletons; the top ten hold around 4.9%. About this clone: Its antigen is as yet unknown.

The rearrangement links TRBV7-9 to TRBJ2-1; the match to TRBD2 covers 12 bases. The material sequenced was peripheral blood, taken on day 0 of AZD1222 vaccination. This TCR was sampled from an adult in good health. In DNA, the CDR3 is TGTGCCAGCAGCATGACTAGCGGGAGAGAGGATGAGCAGTTCTTC. The encoded protein is CASSMTSGREDEQFF.